The TCR beta chain under discussion was sequenced for a study of blood T cell repertoires in COVID-19. Background on the study: The United States, Italy and Spain supplied acute and convalescent COVID-19 samples. In each case, the material was cDNA or gDNA derived from T cells, B-cell-depleted T cells, or PBMCs.

Authors' data handling: By means of reference gene primer amplification, nucleated cell counts were estimated. Assay: immunoSEQ multiplex PCR; the TCRdb copy retains only in-frame clones and omits some. V and J calls plus clone size are reproduced from that table; the DNA served to infer D and trimming. The sample holds fewer than 250,000 clones; around 81% are singletons and the top ten take approximately 0.99%. V dropped 9 bases and J dropped 4 bases, with 15 bases sitting between them. CDR1 and CDR2 from the germline V gene are SNHLY and FYNNEI. The length of the CDR3 is 13 residues. Recruited during active infection, patients (from Seattle) were subsequently followed longitudinally.

This chain uses TRBV2 with TRBJ1-2; no firm D call. The sequence derives from a man in his 60s with COVID-19, enrolled during active disease. Material for sequencing was peripheral blood. CDR3 nucleotide sequence: TGTGCCAGGAAAACAGTGGATATCTATGGCTACACCTTC. Translation gives CARKTVDIYGYTF.